This T cell receptor (beta chain) is drawn from a study of blood T cell repertoires in COVID-19. The germline CDR1 and CDR2 sequences are SGHNT and YYREEE (reference sequence). The J segment lost 7 bases and the V segment lost 3 bases, leaving 3 bases of the junction unmatched. The CDR3 runs to 14 residues. The table came from immunoSEQ multiplex PCR; TCRdb's copy has only in-frame clones and leaves some out. The data contain 170,000 or so clones, roughly 86% of them seen just once; the ten biggest clones take up less than 3%. This clone was recorded a few times. This chain connects TRBV5-4 to TRBJ1-6, with TRBD1 matching 8 bases. Sequencing used peripheral blood. The sequence came from a man in his forties with active or convalescent COVID-19. This chain's CDR3 is CASSSSGGNSPLHF. The CDR3 nucleotides read TGTGCCAGCAGCTCGTCAGGGGGCAATTCACCCCTCCACTTT.